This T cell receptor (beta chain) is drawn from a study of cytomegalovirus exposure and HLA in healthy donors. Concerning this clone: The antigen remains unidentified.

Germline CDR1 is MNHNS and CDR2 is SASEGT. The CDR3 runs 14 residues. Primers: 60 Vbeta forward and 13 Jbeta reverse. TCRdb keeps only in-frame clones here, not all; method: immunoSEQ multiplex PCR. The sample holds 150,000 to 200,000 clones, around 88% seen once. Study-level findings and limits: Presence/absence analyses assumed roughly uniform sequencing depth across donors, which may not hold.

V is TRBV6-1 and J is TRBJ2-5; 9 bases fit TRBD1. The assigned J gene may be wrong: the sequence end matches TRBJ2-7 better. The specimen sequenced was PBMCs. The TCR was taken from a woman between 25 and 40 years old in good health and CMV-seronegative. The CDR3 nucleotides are TGTGCCAGCCGGGGGACAGGGAGGCCCTACGAGCAGTACTTC. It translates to CASRGTGRPYEQYF.